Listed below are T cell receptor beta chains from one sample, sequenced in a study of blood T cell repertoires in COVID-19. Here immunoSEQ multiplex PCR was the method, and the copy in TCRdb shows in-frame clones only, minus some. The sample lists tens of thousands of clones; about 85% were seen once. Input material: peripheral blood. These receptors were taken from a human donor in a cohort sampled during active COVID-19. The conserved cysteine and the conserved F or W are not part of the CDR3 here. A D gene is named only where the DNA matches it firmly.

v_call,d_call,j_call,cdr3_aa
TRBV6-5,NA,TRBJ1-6,ASSYSGGNSPLH
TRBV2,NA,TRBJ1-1,ASSETGRNTEAF
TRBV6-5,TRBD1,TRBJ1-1,ASLGWGQKETEAF
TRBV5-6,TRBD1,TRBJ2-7,ASSWGQGTGYEQY
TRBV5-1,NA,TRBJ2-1,ASSSIAGSYNEQF
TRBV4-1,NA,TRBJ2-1,ASSQEGGIAAYNEQF
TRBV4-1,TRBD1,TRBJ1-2,ASSQDSTGGRDGYT
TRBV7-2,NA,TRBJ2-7,ASSSLGYEQY
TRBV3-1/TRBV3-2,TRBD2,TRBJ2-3,ASSHPQRASGKGDTQY
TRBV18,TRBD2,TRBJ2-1,ASSRLAGNEQF
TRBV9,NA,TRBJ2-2,ASSEPPRSGELF
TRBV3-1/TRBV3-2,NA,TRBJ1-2,ASSQGQNYGYT
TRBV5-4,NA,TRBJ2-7,ATQVLGGRRPYEQY
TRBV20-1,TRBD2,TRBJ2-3,SAGGGERGTDTQY
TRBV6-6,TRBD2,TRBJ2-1,ASSPGTSGYNEQF